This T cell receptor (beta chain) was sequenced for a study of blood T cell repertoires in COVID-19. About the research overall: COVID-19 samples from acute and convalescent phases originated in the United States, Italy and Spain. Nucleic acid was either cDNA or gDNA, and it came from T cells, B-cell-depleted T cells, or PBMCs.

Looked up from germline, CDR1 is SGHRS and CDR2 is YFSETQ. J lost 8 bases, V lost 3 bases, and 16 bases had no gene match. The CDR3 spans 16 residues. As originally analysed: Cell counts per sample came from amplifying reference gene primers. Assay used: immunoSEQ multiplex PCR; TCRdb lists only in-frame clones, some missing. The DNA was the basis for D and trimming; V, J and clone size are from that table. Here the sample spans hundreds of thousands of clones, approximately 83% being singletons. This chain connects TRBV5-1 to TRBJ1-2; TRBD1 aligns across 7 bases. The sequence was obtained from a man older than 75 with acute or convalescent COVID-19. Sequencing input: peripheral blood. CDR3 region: CASSSGQPSNYGGYTF. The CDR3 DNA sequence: TGCGCCAGCAGCTCGGGACAGCCATCTAACTATGGCGGCTACACCTTC.